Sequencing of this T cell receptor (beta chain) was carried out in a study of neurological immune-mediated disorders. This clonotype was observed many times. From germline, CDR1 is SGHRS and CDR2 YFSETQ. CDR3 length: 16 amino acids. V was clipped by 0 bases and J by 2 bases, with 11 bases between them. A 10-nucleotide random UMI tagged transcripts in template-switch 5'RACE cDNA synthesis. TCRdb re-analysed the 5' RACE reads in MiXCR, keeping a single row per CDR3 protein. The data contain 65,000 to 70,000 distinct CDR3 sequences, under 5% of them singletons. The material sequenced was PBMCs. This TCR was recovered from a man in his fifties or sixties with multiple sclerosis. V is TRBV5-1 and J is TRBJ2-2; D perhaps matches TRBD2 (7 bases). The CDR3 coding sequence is TGCGCCAGCAGCTTGGTGGCGGGGGCCAACACCGGGGAGCTGTTTTTT. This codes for CASSLVAGANTGELFF.